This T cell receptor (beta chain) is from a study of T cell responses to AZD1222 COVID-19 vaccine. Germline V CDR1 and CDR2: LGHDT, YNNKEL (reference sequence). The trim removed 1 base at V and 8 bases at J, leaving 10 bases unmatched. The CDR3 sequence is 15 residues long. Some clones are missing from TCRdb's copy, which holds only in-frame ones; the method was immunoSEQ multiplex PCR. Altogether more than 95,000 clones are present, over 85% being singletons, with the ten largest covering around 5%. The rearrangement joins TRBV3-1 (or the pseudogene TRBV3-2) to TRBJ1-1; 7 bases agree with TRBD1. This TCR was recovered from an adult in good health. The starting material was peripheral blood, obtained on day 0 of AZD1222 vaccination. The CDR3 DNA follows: TGTGCCAGCAGCCAAGTGAGGACAGGTAATTACGAAGCTTTCTTT. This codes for CASSQVRTGNYEAFF.